Shown below are 2 T cell receptor beta chains from a single sample sequenced in a study of cytomegalovirus exposure and HLA in healthy donors. The PCR ran on 60 Vbeta and 13 Jbeta primers. Profiling relied on immunoSEQ multiplex PCR, and the TCRdb table lists in-frame clones only, not all of them. The sample lists around 99,000 clones, about 77% occurring once. Sequencing was carried out using PBMCs. The receptors stem from a middle-aged man in good health and CMV-seronegative.

The J gene is TRBJ1-2, the V gene TRBV7-3; possibly TRBD1 for D (5 bases). There are 12 residues in the CDR3. Germline CDR1 SGHTA, CDR2 FQGTGA. V was pared by 4 bases and J by 3 bases, with 6 bases between. The CDR3 reads CASSSGDYGYTF. CDR3 coding DNA: TGTGCCAGCAGCTCGGGGGACTATGGCTACACCTTC.

The rearrangement uses TRBV5-4 and TRBJ2-1; D is ambiguous. V was clipped by 4 bases and J by 5 bases, with 4 bases between them. Germline CDR1 and CDR2: SGHNT and YYREEE (reference sequence). The CDR3 is 11 residues long. The CDR3 region has the DNA TGTGCCAGCAGCACAGACAATGAGCAGTTCTTC. Protein sequence: CASSTDNEQFF.